This entry lists 20 T cell receptor beta chains sequenced from one sample in a study of blood T cell repertoires in COVID-19. Only in-frame clones appear in the TCRdb table, and some are missing; sequencing was by immunoSEQ multiplex PCR. The table has 200,000 to 250,000 clones, approximately 81% seen once. Source material: peripheral blood. The receptors come from a man aged 40-49 years with acute or convalescent COVID-19.

This clone has more than one count but fewer than ten. V and J are TRBV4-1 and TRBJ2-7, with TRBD2 as a possible D gene (6 bases). The CDR3 loop spans 14 amino acids. Per germline, CDR1 MGHRA and CDR2 YSYEKL. V lost 5 bases to trimming and J lost 3 bases, with 14 bases between them. CDR3 sequence reads: CASSLRDSHYEQYF. For the CDR3, the DNA is TGCGCCAGCAGCTTACGGGACTCACACTACGAGCAGTACTTC.

The CDR3, as DNA: TGTGCCAGCAGTTACAGGGCAGGGTCCTATGGCTACACCTTC. Translating gives CASSYRAGSYGYTF. The chain joins TRBV6-5 to TRBJ1-2; a weak D match, TRBD1 (5 bases). The V and J ends lost 2 bases and 4 bases respectively, with 11 bases between them. The germline V gene has CDR1 MNHEY and CDR2 SVGAGI. The CDR3 is made up of 14 amino acids.

The chain recombines TRBV7-3 with TRBJ2-1, with TRBD2 matching 11 bases. Germline CDR1 SGHTA, CDR2 FQGTGA. Trimming took 3 bases from V and 7 from J; bases not matched to a gene: 8. This CDR3 contains 16 residues. CDR3 in DNA: TGTGCCAGCAGCTTCATAGCGGGGGGGCTTTTGAATGAGCAGTTCTTC. Protein: CASSFIAGGLLNEQFF.

The chain links TRBV2 to TRBJ2-7; 7 bases map to TRBD2. The CDR3 runs to 15 residues. From germline, CDR1 is SNHLY and CDR2 FYNNEI. V shed 1 base, J shed 4 bases, and the junction held 7 bases outside the gene matches. This CDR3 reads CASSEDGGVGYEQYF. For the CDR3, the DNA is TGTGCCAGCAGTGAAGATGGGGGGGTCGGGTACGAGCAGTACTTC.

V gene TRBV6-2 or TRBV6-3 combines with J gene TRBJ1-2, with D unresolved. V lost 2 bases, J lost 7 bases, and 8 bases lay in between. The germline V gene has CDR1 MNHEY and CDR2 SVGEGT. CDR3 length: 12 residues. CDR3 nucleotide sequence: TGTGCCAGCAGTTACAGCTATGGTGGCTACACCTTC. It translates to CASSYSYGGYTF.

The rearrangement uses TRBV6-5 and TRBJ1-5; tentative D call: TRBD1 (5 bases). CDR1 and CDR2 from the germline V gene are MNHEY and SVGAGI. The CDR3 is made up of 14 amino acids. V lost 4 bases and J lost 1, with 8 bases in between. The CDR3 here is CASSSRQSNQPQHF. CDR3 bases: TGTGCCAGCAGTTCTCGACAGAGCAATCAGCCCCAGCATTTT.

The CDR3 DNA follows: TGTGCCAGCAAGTTTTCAGTAACACCCGGGGAGCTGTTTTTT. It encodes CASKFSVTPGELFF. J is TRBJ2-2 and V is TRBV6-5; D remains unclear. The ends were cut back, 7 bases at V and 6 bases at J, with 15 bases in the middle. The CDR3 has 14 amino acids. The germline CDR1 and CDR2 sequences are MNHEY and SVGAGI.

The gene calls are TRBV27 and TRBJ1-3; possible D gene TRBD1, 5 bases. V lost 9 bases and J 0 bases, leaving 15 bases between the germline ends. This CDR3 is built from 15 residues. Looked up from germline, CDR1 is MNHEY and CDR2 is SMNVEV (reference sequence). CDR3 nucleotide sequence: TGTGCCAGGGCTCATACAGGATACTCTGGAAACACCATATATTTT. Translating it yields CARAHTGYSGNTIYF.

The CDR3 DNA sequence: TGCGCCAGCAGCCCTAGGTCGGAGGGGATGAACACTGAAGCTTTCTTT. Its translation: CASSPRSEGMNTEAFF. This sequence joins TRBV5-1 and TRBJ1-1; D possibly corresponds to TRBD1 (5 bases). V was pared by 4 bases and J by 0 bases, with 16 bases between. This CDR3 is built from 16 residues. From germline, CDR1 is SGHRS and CDR2 YFSETQ.

This chain uses TRBV7-9 with TRBJ1-3, with unresolved D. This CDR3 has 16 amino acids. V lost 2 bases and J 0 bases, leaving 11 bases between the germline ends. Germline V gives CDR1 SEHNR, CDR2 FQNEAQ (reference sequence). In DNA form, the CDR3 reads TGTGCCAGCAGCTTATTGGGCCAAGTCTCTGGAAACACCATATATTTT. Encoded protein: CASSLLGQVSGNTIYF.

The chain links TRBV29-1 to TRBJ1-1; D possibly corresponds to TRBD1 (5 bases). CDR1 SQVTM and CDR2 ANQGSEA come from the germline V gene. V was pared by 7 bases and J by 3 bases, with 12 bases between. The CDR3 length is 12 residues. This CDR3 reads CSALRDYTEAFF. The CDR3 DNA reads as TGCAGCGCCCTCAGGGATTACACTGAAGCTTTCTTT.

V gene TRBV3-1 (or the pseudogene TRBV3-2) combines with J gene TRBJ2-7; D is possibly TRBD1 (9 bases). The V gene's germline CDR1 is LGHDT and CDR2 YNNKEL (reference sequence). The CDR3 extends over 16 amino acids. V was clipped by 4 bases and J by 2 bases, with 18 bases between them. CDR3 sequence (DNA): TGTGCCAGCAGCCCGGGGACAGGGACTAGGACCTACGAGCAGTACTTC. Translated, it gives CASSPGTGTRTYEQYF.

The CDR3 region has the DNA TGTGCCAGCAGACCCTGGGGGCCTACTGAAGCTTTCTTT. Translated, it gives CASRPWGPTEAFF. V and J are TRBV5-6 and TRBJ1-1, with D possibly being TRBD1 (6 bases). The germline V and J ends were trimmed by 5 bases and 5 bases, with 13 bases remaining between them. The CDR3 is 13 residues long. Germline CDR1 SGHDT, CDR2 YYEEEE.

This chain joins TRBV5-6 and TRBJ1-2, with 12 bases fitting TRBD1. With 0 bases clipped from V and 8 bases from J, the junction kept 8 bases outside the gene matches. Germline CDR1 is SGHDT and CDR2 is YYEEEE. The CDR3 consists of 16 residues. CDR3 coding DNA: TGTGCCAGCAGCTTGGGTCCCGGGACAGGGGGCCTGGGCTACACCTTC. Translated: CASSLGPGTGGLGYTF.

The genes are TRBV15 and TRBJ1-2; D perhaps matches TRBD1 (6 bases). The CDR3 is 14 residues long. Trimming took 1 base from V and 0 from J, leaving 6 bases between them. Germline CDR1 LNHNV, CDR2 YYDKDF (reference sequence). CDR3 nucleotide sequence: TGTGCCACCAGCAGAGGGACAGCTAACTATGGCTACACCTTC. Translating gives CATSRGTANYGYTF. The full variable domain, in which reference TRBV15 and TRBJ1-2 provide the parts outside the CDR3, is DAMVIQNPRYQVTQFGKPVTLSCSQTLNHNVMYWYQQKSSQAPKLLFHYYDKDFNNEADTPDNFQSRRPNTSFCFLDIRSPGLGDTAMYLCATSRGTANYGYTFGSGTRLTVV.

The chain is built from TRBV6-6 and TRBJ2-3, with 13 bases that match TRBD2. The CDR3 extends over 16 amino acids. Per germline, CDR1 MNHNY and CDR2 SVGAGI (reference sequence). The V segment lost 5 bases and the J segment 5 bases; nucleotides outside the gene matches: 7. The CDR3: CASSPTSGGARDTQYF. CDR3 coding DNA: TGTGCCAGCAGTCCTACTAGCGGGGGGGCGAGAGATACGCAGTATTTT.

The rearrangement joins TRBV19 to TRBJ1-5, with 9 bases aligning to TRBD1. The CDR3 has 19 residues. With V trimmed by 5 bases and J by 0 bases, 14 bases remained unmatched. CDR1 LNHDA and CDR2 SQIVND come from the germline V gene (reference sequence). The CDR3, as DNA: TGTGCCAGTAGTCAGAGGGACAGGGTCCTTCTGTATAGCAATCAGCCCCAGCATTTT. Protein: CASSQRDRVLLYSNQPQHF.

This rearrangement joins TRBV2 to TRBJ2-5; 9 bases agree with TRBD2. This CDR3 comprises 16 residues. Unmatched junction bases numbered 11, after V lost 6 bases and J lost 3 bases. CDR1 SNHLY and CDR2 FYNNEI come from the germline V gene. CDR3 protein: CASRPQPGLAKETQYF. The CDR3, as DNA: TGTGCCAGCAGACCACAACCGGGACTAGCTAAAGAGACCCAGTACTTC. The variable domain in full, with the rest retrieved from reference TRBV2 and TRBJ2-5, is EPEVTQTPSHQVTQMGQEVILRCVPISNHLYFYWYRQILGQKVEFLVSFYNNEISEKSEIFDDQFSVERPDGSNFTLKIRSTKLEDSAMYFCASRPQPGLAKETQYFGPGTRLLVL.

V is TRBV11-2 and J is TRBJ1-1; D possibly corresponds to TRBD1 (6 bases). Between the trimmed V and J ends, which lost 6 bases and 4 bases, there was a span of 15 bases. The germline V gene encodes CDR1 SGHAT and CDR2 FQNNGV. CDR3 length equals 14 residues. Here the CDR3 reads CASRVTGGLTEAFF. In DNA, the CDR3 is TGTGCCAGCAGGGTAACGGGGGGGCTCACTGAAGCTTTCTTT.

This clone was seen only once. The V call is TRBV7-6, the J call TRBJ2-1, with 13 bases fitting TRBD2. V lost 5 bases and J lost 0; bases outside the gene matches: 7. Germline V gene sequence: CDR1 SGHVS, CDR2 FNYEAQ. CDR3 length: 18 residues. The CDR3 DNA reads as TGTGCCAGCAGCCCAACGGGACTAGCGGGGAGCTCCTACAATGAGCAGTTCTTC. This codes for CASSPTGLAGSSYNEQFF.